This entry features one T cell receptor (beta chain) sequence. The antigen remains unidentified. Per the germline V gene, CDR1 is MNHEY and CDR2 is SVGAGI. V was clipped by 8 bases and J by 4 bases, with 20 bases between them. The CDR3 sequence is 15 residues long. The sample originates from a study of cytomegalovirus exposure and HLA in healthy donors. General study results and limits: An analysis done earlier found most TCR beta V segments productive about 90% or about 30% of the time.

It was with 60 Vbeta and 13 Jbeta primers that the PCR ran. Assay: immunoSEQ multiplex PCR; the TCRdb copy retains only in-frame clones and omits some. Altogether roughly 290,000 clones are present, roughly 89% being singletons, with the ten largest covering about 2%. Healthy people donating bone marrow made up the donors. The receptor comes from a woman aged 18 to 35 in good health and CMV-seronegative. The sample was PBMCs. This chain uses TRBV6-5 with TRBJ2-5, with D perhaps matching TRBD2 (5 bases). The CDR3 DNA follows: TGTGCCAGCCAAACTGCCCCGGGGTTGGCAGAGACCCAGTACTTC. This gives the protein CASQTAPGLAETQYF.